The T cell receptor (beta chain) described here comes from a study of early T cells in non-severe SARS-CoV-2 infection. With 1 base clipped from V and 6 bases from J, the junction kept 5 bases outside the gene matches. Germline V gene sequence: CDR1 SGHTA, CDR2 FQGNSA. This CDR3 comprises 15 residues. TCRdb redid the calling of the 5' RACE reads with MiXCR, one entry per CDR3 protein. Among 45,000 to 50,000 distinct CDR3 sequences listed, 5.5% to 8% were seen once. This clonotype was seen ten or more times. This TCR derives from an adult who was a healthcare worker with PCR-confirmed SARS-CoV-2 infection or an uninfected control (not recorded which). The rearrangement links TRBV7-2 to TRBJ2-3, with 9 bases identical to TRBD2. Material: whole blood, obtained at baseline. The CDR3 coding sequence is TGTGCCAGCAGCTTAGATGGGCTAGCGGGGGATACGCAGTATTTT. Encoded protein: CASSLDGLAGDTQYF.